A selection of T cell receptor beta chains follows, all from one sample in a study of blood T cell repertoires in COVID-19. The data were produced by immunoSEQ multiplex PCR, yet TCRdb's version contains in-frame clones alone and is incomplete. This sample has roughly 200,000 clones; about 83% occur once, and the top ten carry about 6.2%. Input material: peripheral blood. The origin of the receptors is a man aged 55-75 years who had recovered from COVID-19. Both conserved end residues are part of each CDR3. Fields, in order: CDR3 DNA, CDR3 protein, clone size, J gene, V gene, D gene. The D gene is left open where the match is weak. Clone size, where shown, is once, few, many, or a class for clones that have expanded.

CDR3 DNA: TGTGCCTGGAGCTTAACTCAGGGGGGAGGCTACACCTTC
CDR3 protein: CAWSLTQGGGYTF
clone size: -
J gene: TRBJ1-2
V gene: TRBV30
D gene: TRBD1

CDR3 DNA: TGTGCCAGCAGCTCCCAGCGGGCCGGCCTCCTCTACGAGCAGTACTTC
CDR3 protein: CASSSQRAGLLYEQYF
clone size: -
J gene: TRBJ2-7
V gene: TRBV7-6
D gene: -

CDR3 DNA: TGTGCCAGTCACGGGGTTATGAACACTGAAGCTTTCTTT
CDR3 protein: CASHGVMNTEAFF
clone size: -
J gene: TRBJ1-1
V gene: TRBV27
D gene: -

CDR3 DNA: TGTGCCAGCAGTTTCCCGGGACAGGGTAGGAATGAGCAGTTCTTC
CDR3 protein: CASSFPGQGRNEQFF
clone size: -
J gene: TRBJ2-1
V gene: TRBV27
D gene: TRBD1

CDR3 DNA: TGTGCCAGCAGCCCAGGACAGAGCTATAATTCACCCCTCCACTTT
CDR3 protein: CASSPGQSYNSPLHF
clone size: -
J gene: TRBJ1-6
V gene: TRBV7-2
D gene: -

CDR3 DNA: TGCGCCAGCAGCTTGCCGGGGGGCGGAAACACCATATATTTT
CDR3 protein: CASSLPGGGNTIYF
clone size: -
J gene: TRBJ1-3
V gene: TRBV5-1
D gene: -

CDR3 DNA: TGTGCCAGCAGCCCGGGGAGTATTGGAAACACCATATATTTT
CDR3 protein: CASSPGSIGNTIYF
clone size: -
J gene: TRBJ1-3
V gene: TRBV14
D gene: -

CDR3 DNA: TGTGCCAGCAAGCCCCCGGGTCTTTATGGCTACACCTTC
CDR3 protein: CASKPPGLYGYTF
clone size: -
J gene: TRBJ1-2
V gene: TRBV28
D gene: -

CDR3 DNA: TGTGCCAGCAGCGAAGGACAGGGAACTAATGAAAAACTGTTTTTT
CDR3 protein: CASSEGQGTNEKLFF
clone size: few
J gene: TRBJ1-4
V gene: TRBV7-9
D gene: TRBD1

CDR3 DNA: TGTGCCAGCACCCCCCAAGACAGGGGAGACTATGGCTACACCTTC
CDR3 protein: CASTPQDRGDYGYTF
clone size: few
J gene: TRBJ1-2
V gene: TRBV28
D gene: TRBD1

CDR3 DNA: TGTGCCAGCAGTCCGCAGGGGGCAGGGGCGGACCAGCATTTT
CDR3 protein: CASSPQGAGADQHF
clone size: -
J gene: TRBJ1-5
V gene: TRBV6-6
D gene: TRBD1

CDR3 DNA: TGTGCCAGCAAGAAAACAGGGGGCTCAGCTTTCTTT
CDR3 protein: CASKKTGGSAFF
clone size: -
J gene: TRBJ1-1
V gene: TRBV3-1/TRBV3-2
D gene: TRBD1

CDR3 DNA: TGTGCCAGCAGTTATCTGACAGCTAACTATGGCTACACCTTC
CDR3 protein: CASSYLTANYGYTF
clone size: -
J gene: TRBJ1-2
V gene: TRBV28
D gene: -

CDR3 DNA: TGTGCCAGCAGAAAGGGGGAAACGGGCACTGAAGCTTTCTTT
CDR3 protein: CASRKGETGTEAFF
clone size: -
J gene: TRBJ1-1
V gene: TRBV3-1/TRBV3-2
D gene: -

CDR3 DNA: TGCAGCGTGACGATAGCGGGAGTCGGGACAGATACGCAGTATTTT
CDR3 protein: CSVTIAGVGTDTQYF
clone size: once
J gene: TRBJ2-3
V gene: TRBV29-1
D gene: TRBD2

CDR3 DNA: TGTGCCAGCAAGGGCAGGGGTTGGGAGACCCAGTACTTC
CDR3 protein: CASKGRGWETQYF
clone size: -
J gene: TRBJ2-5
V gene: TRBV6-6
D gene: -

CDR3 DNA: TGTGCCAGCAGCTTCTACGGGACAGCTATTTCCTATGGCTACACCTTC
CDR3 protein: CASSFYGTAISYGYTF
clone size: -
J gene: TRBJ1-2
V gene: TRBV7-2
D gene: TRBD1

CDR3 DNA: TGTGCCACCGCGGAAGTCATGAACACTGAAGCTTTCTTT
CDR3 protein: CATAEVMNTEAFF
clone size: -
J gene: TRBJ1-1
V gene: TRBV15
D gene: -

CDR3 DNA: TGTGCCAGCAGCCGGGACAGGGAATACGAGCAGTACTTC
CDR3 protein: CASSRDREYEQYF
clone size: -
J gene: TRBJ2-7
V gene: TRBV6-5
D gene: TRBD1

CDR3 DNA: TGTGCCAGCAGCGTAAATTCGAATGAGCAGTTCTTC
CDR3 protein: CASSVNSNEQFF
clone size: -
J gene: TRBJ2-1
V gene: TRBV9
D gene: -

CDR3 DNA: TGTGCCAGCAGCCAAGTATCAATGCAGGGCGCCAAGGGCAATCAGCCCCAGCATTTT
CDR3 protein: CASSQVSMQGAKGNQPQHF
clone size: -
J gene: TRBJ1-5
V gene: TRBV3-1/TRBV3-2
D gene: -

CDR3 DNA: TGTGCCAGTAGTATAAGTGGCGGGAGATCTTTCTACGAGCAGTACTTC
CDR3 protein: CASSISGGRSFYEQYF
clone size: -
J gene: TRBJ2-7
V gene: TRBV19
D gene: TRBD2

CDR3 DNA: TGTGCCAGCAGTCTCCAGGAGACCCAGTACTTC
CDR3 protein: CASSLQETQYF
clone size: once
J gene: TRBJ2-5
V gene: TRBV6-5
D gene: -

CDR3 DNA: TGTGCCTGTTGGACAGGCTATGGGGCCAACGTCCTGACTTTC
CDR3 protein: CACWTGYGANVLTF
clone size: -
J gene: TRBJ2-6
V gene: TRBV30
D gene: TRBD1

CDR3 DNA: TGTGCCAGCAGCCAAGACTTGGTGGGAGGGCGTTCTGAGCAGTTCTTC
CDR3 protein: CASSQDLVGGRSEQFF
clone size: -
J gene: TRBJ2-1
V gene: TRBV4-2
D gene: TRBD2

CDR3 DNA: TGTGCCAGCAACCGACGGGGCGGGGCAGATACGCAGTATTTT
CDR3 protein: CASNRRGGADTQYF
clone size: once
J gene: TRBJ2-3
V gene: TRBV7-6
D gene: -

CDR3 DNA: TGTGCCAGCAGTCCTGACAGTAATCAGCCCCAGCATTTT
CDR3 protein: CASSPDSNQPQHF
clone size: -
J gene: TRBJ1-5
V gene: TRBV28
D gene: -

CDR3 DNA: TGTGCCAGCTCACCACCGGGGGCCAGGGCCAACACCGGGGAGCTGTTTTTT
CDR3 protein: CASSPPGARANTGELFF
clone size: few
J gene: TRBJ2-2
V gene: TRBV18
D gene: -

CDR3 DNA: TGTGCCAGCAGTGTACCGGGACAGGGGTTCTCGGGTGGCTACACCTTC
CDR3 protein: CASSVPGQGFSGGYTF
clone size: -
J gene: TRBJ1-2
V gene: TRBV14
D gene: TRBD1

CDR3 DNA: TGTGCCAGCAGCCCCCCGGTAACGGCCTACGAGCAGTACTTC
CDR3 protein: CASSPPVTAYEQYF
clone size: -
J gene: TRBJ2-7
V gene: TRBV28
D gene: -

CDR3 DNA: TGTGCCAGCAGCTTAGGGACAGAAAACACTGAAGCTTTCTTT
CDR3 protein: CASSLGTENTEAFF
clone size: -
J gene: TRBJ1-1
V gene: TRBV7-2
D gene: -

CDR3 DNA: TGTGCCAGCACCTCCGAGTTTCTTAGCTCCTATAATTCACCCCTCCACTTT
CDR3 protein: CASTSEFLSSYNSPLHF
clone size: -
J gene: TRBJ1-6
V gene: TRBV27
D gene: -

CDR3 DNA: TGTGCCAGCAGCTTATCAACTTGGTCCCCTGAAGCTTTCTTT
CDR3 protein: CASSLSTWSPEAFF
clone size: -
J gene: TRBJ1-1
V gene: TRBV7-9
D gene: -

CDR3 DNA: TGCAGCGTTAGAACAGGGGGAAACACCATATATTTT
CDR3 protein: CSVRTGGNTIYF
clone size: -
J gene: TRBJ1-3
V gene: TRBV29-1
D gene: -

CDR3 DNA: TGTGCCAGCAGCCCCACGGGAACTAGCGGGAGATATGAGCAGTTCTTC
CDR3 protein: CASSPTGTSGRYEQFF
clone size: -
J gene: TRBJ2-1
V gene: TRBV7-3
D gene: TRBD2

CDR3 DNA: TGTGCCAGCAGAAGGACTAGCACAGATACGCAGTATTTT
CDR3 protein: CASRRTSTDTQYF
clone size: -
J gene: TRBJ2-3
V gene: TRBV12-3/TRBV12-4
D gene: -

CDR3 DNA: TGTGCCAGCAGCTTGGTCCGGGTCGGGGGCTACACCTTC
CDR3 protein: CASSLVRVGGYTF
clone size: few
J gene: TRBJ1-2
V gene: TRBV5-4
D gene: -

CDR3 DNA: TGTGCCAGCTCACCAGGTAACGGGGACACTGAAGCTTTCTTT
CDR3 protein: CASSPGNGDTEAFF
clone size: -
J gene: TRBJ1-1
V gene: TRBV18
D gene: -

CDR3 DNA: TGTGCAAAAAGAGGAAATAATTCACCCCTCCACTTT
CDR3 protein: CAKRGNNSPLHF
clone size: -
J gene: TRBJ1-6
V gene: TRBV2
D gene: -

CDR3 DNA: TGTGCCAGCAGCGGAAGACAGGGGAGAAATTCCTACGAGCAGTACTTC
CDR3 protein: CASSGRQGRNSYEQYF
clone size: -
J gene: TRBJ2-7
V gene: TRBV6-2/TRBV6-3
D gene: TRBD1

CDR3 DNA: TGTGCCAGCAGTTACGTAGGATCAGGTAATGAAAAACTGTTTTTT
CDR3 protein: CASSYVGSGNEKLFF
clone size: -
J gene: TRBJ1-4
V gene: TRBV6-7
D gene: -

CDR3 DNA: TGTGCTAGTGGTAGCGACAGGGGGCTTGTGCATTTT
CDR3 protein: CASGSDRGLVHF
clone size: -
J gene: TRBJ1-5
V gene: TRBV12-5
D gene: TRBD1

CDR3 DNA: TGTGCCACCAGCAGAGCGACGGGAGTGGGGGGTAATTCACCCCTCCACTTT
CDR3 protein: CATSRATGVGGNSPLHF
clone size: -
J gene: TRBJ1-6
V gene: TRBV15
D gene: -

CDR3 DNA: TGTGCCAGCAGCGTAGGGGGACAGGGCTACGAGCAGTACTTC
CDR3 protein: CASSVGGQGYEQYF
clone size: -
J gene: TRBJ2-7
V gene: TRBV9
D gene: TRBD1

CDR3 DNA: TGTGCCAGCAGCCACAGGGGTGGCTACGAGCAGTACTTC
CDR3 protein: CASSHRGGYEQYF
clone size: -
J gene: TRBJ2-7
V gene: TRBV3-1/TRBV3-2
D gene: -

CDR3 DNA: TGTGCCAGCAGCTTAAACAGGAGAGAAAAACTGTTTTTT
CDR3 protein: CASSLNRREKLFF
clone size: -
J gene: TRBJ1-4
V gene: TRBV7-2
D gene: -

CDR3 DNA: TGCAGTGCTAGCCCAGGGGAAGGCTACACCTTC
CDR3 protein: CSASPGEGYTF
clone size: few
J gene: TRBJ1-2
V gene: TRBV20-1
D gene: -

CDR3 DNA: TGTGCCAGTAGTCCCACCGGGACAGGGGCCCCCTTAACCTACTATGGCTACACCTTC
CDR3 protein: CASSPTGTGAPLTYYGYTF
clone size: -
J gene: TRBJ1-2
V gene: TRBV19
D gene: TRBD1

CDR3 DNA: TGTGCCAGCAGCCAAGATCACGGTACAGGGCCAAACACCATATATTTT
CDR3 protein: CASSQDHGTGPNTIYF
clone size: -
J gene: TRBJ1-3
V gene: TRBV3-1/TRBV3-2
D gene: -

CDR3 DNA: TGTGCCAGTATTTCCCCGGGACAGGGTTCTGAAGCTTTCTTT
CDR3 protein: CASISPGQGSEAFF
clone size: -
J gene: TRBJ1-1
V gene: TRBV19
D gene: TRBD1

CDR3 DNA: TGCGCCAGCAGCCAAGCGGGACAGGGAGGCAATGAGCAGTTCTTC
CDR3 protein: CASSQAGQGGNEQFF
clone size: -
J gene: TRBJ2-1
V gene: TRBV4-1
D gene: TRBD1

CDR3 DNA: TGTGCCAGTAGTATGAGACACCCGAACACCGGGGAGCTGTTTTTT
CDR3 protein: CASSMRHPNTGELFF
clone size: -
J gene: TRBJ2-2
V gene: TRBV19
D gene: -

CDR3 DNA: TGTGCCAGCAGTGAACTAGCGGGGGGGCAAGAGACCCAGTACTTC
CDR3 protein: CASSELAGGQETQYF
clone size: -
J gene: TRBJ2-5
V gene: TRBV6-1
D gene: TRBD2

CDR3 DNA: TGTGCCAGCTCACCGGTCGAGGGGCCCCAGCATTTT
CDR3 protein: CASSPVEGPQHF
clone size: -
J gene: TRBJ1-5
V gene: TRBV18
D gene: -

CDR3 DNA: TGTGCCAGCTCACTTGACAGGGTACAGGACGAGCAGTACTTC
CDR3 protein: CASSLDRVQDEQYF
clone size: -
J gene: TRBJ2-7
V gene: TRBV18
D gene: TRBD1

CDR3 DNA: TGTGCTAGTGGTTTGGGGTCACAGGGCGAAGAGACCCAGTACTTC
CDR3 protein: CASGLGSQGEETQYF
clone size: -
J gene: TRBJ2-5
V gene: TRBV12-5
D gene: -

CDR3 DNA: TGTGCCAGCAGCTTAGTGGGACAGGGTAGAGGACCCCTCCACTTT
CDR3 protein: CASSLVGQGRGPLHF
clone size: -
J gene: TRBJ1-6
V gene: TRBV7-8
D gene: TRBD1

CDR3 DNA: TGTGCCACCAGTGATTTAGGGACGGAGGGGACCTACAATGAGCAGTTCTTC
CDR3 protein: CATSDLGTEGTYNEQFF
clone size: -
J gene: TRBJ2-1
V gene: TRBV24-1
D gene: -

CDR3 DNA: TGTGCCACCATGAGGCGGCGGGGGGATACGCAGTATTTT
CDR3 protein: CATMRRRGDTQYF
clone size: -
J gene: TRBJ2-3
V gene: TRBV24-1
D gene: TRBD2

CDR3 DNA: TGTGCCAGCAGCGCCCCGGGACACGGATTGGCTAACTATGGCTACACCTTC
CDR3 protein: CASSAPGHGLANYGYTF
clone size: -
J gene: TRBJ1-2
V gene: TRBV5-8
D gene: -